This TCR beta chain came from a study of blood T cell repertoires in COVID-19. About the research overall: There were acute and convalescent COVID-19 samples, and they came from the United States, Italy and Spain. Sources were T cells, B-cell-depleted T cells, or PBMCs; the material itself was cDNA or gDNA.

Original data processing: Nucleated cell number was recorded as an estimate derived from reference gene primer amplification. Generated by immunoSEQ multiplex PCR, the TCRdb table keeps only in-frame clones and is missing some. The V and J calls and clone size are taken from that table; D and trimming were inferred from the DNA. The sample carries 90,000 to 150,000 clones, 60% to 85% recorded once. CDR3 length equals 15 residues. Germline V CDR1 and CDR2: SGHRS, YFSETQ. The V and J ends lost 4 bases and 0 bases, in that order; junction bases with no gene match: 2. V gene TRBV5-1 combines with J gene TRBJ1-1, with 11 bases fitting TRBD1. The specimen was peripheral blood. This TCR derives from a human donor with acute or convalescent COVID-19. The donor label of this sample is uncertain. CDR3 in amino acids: CASSPDRGLNTEAFF. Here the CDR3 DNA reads TGCGCCAGCAGCCCGGACAGGGGGCTGAACACTGAAGCTTTCTTT.